The entry below describes one TCR beta chain. Its antigen remains unidentified. No much larger clone exists at a distance of one base, and base qualities are not known. The library was prepared using 5' RACE. These reads were obtained on an Illumina HiSeq 2500. The second PCR ran for about 7 to 11 cycles and used a J-beta primer mix along with a sample-barcoded 5' primer. Each TCR beta cDNA molecule received a unique molecular identifier from a template-switch 5' adaptor carrying 12 random nucleotides. Each sample yielded at least 3 million CDR3-containing paired-end reads. The Mint cDNA synthesis kit, primed by a TRBC-specific oligonucleotide, was used to synthesize first-strand cDNA from all RNA. Following uracil-DNA glycosylase treatment, all cDNA underwent a first 18-cycle PCR with the universal primers M1SS and BC2_uni_R. The published analysis was carried out like this. Normalization of each sample was performed by random selection of 1 million high-quality reads, each carrying a distinct molecular identifier. Reads sharing molecular identifiers were discarded rather than binned into consensus sequences. MiTCR, set to a Q25 quality threshold and the strictest error-elimination algorithm, was used for CDR3 identification, clonotype clustering and error correction. A nonparametric unseen species model using Euler transformation provided a lower-bound estimate of total TCR beta diversity. In TCRdb, the public reads were trimmed at Q25 with fastp and aligned with MiXCR, with productive beta chains retained. Every entry covers one CDR3 protein and lists the most common genes and DNA from its rows. The authors' filters were not applied to this entry. Present in this sample are around 800,000 distinct CDR3 sequences, around 25% of which were seen just once. The ten largest clones take up about 3% of the sample.

V lost 7 bases and J lost 2 bases, and the count of bases not matched to a germline gene is 10. For CDR1 and CDR2, the germline V gene lists SQVTM and ANQGSEA. The CDR3, cysteine through phenylalanine, is 14 amino acids long. Only CDR3 DNA is held: 42 bases, read in frame from base 1. The data belong to a study of blood T cells in healthy people across ages (dated by TCRdb to the mid-2010s). In the study overall: In model experiments, roughly one uniquely barcoded TCR beta cDNA molecule per two T cells was captured by template switching. Age-related changes in TCR beta repertoire diversity were measured in the study by deep sequencing normalized with unique cDNA molecular identifiers. The donors were split into four age groups: young (average about 16 years), middle-aged (around 37), aged (more than 60) and long-lived (roughly 80). The study analyzed two additional independent replicas of 1 million unique cDNA reads from the same blood draw for two donors, one aged 18 to 29 and one aged 80 or older.

Systemically healthy Caucasian individuals from Russia, about 38 in total and aged roughly 6 to 100 years, were included as donors. Each donor gave ten milliliters of peripheral blood, collected into EDTA-treated Vacutainer tubes. Ficoll-Paque density-gradient centrifugation was used to isolate PBMCs, with at least 7 million per sample. Total RNA was extracted from PBMCs with Trizol reagent, with at least 6 micrograms obtained per sample. For every donor, an aliquot of PBMCs went through flow cytometry to measure the percentages of naive CD45RAhigh/CD27high T cells. What the work shows at the level of the full study, not this receptor alone: As age increased, observed TCR beta diversity per million T cells dropped in a roughly linear way, and a significant reduction was already evident by age about 40. Compared with the aged group, the long-lived group had more naive CD4+ T cells, fewer expanded clones and increased TCR diversity, a pattern suggesting age selection. There was a strong correlation between observed TCR beta diversity and the percentage of naive T cells measured by flow cytometry. The CMV infection status of donors was not known, potentially confounding age-related changes in expanded clonotypes. Bulk unsorted PBMC profiling prevented conclusive comparison of naive and antigen-experienced compartments. Estimates of total diversity based on one million sequenced T cells were considered lower bounds and underestimates.

These sequences were also reported in another study, on T cells of mothers and their children. As that second paper reports: Nine systemically healthy Caucasian individuals, comprising three mothers and their six children, were included as donors. cDNA synthesis used all of the extracted RNA, with roughly 1.5 ug of RNA in each 15 ul reaction. In the second PCR, the M1S primer added sample barcodes and 2-4 random nucleotides. Over 8.5 million TCR beta CDR3 reads were obtained for each mother, and 2.5 million to 3 million reads were obtained for each child. TCR recombination output is similarly shaped by thymic selection in related and unrelated pairs, with a minor effect exerted by inherited differences. Normalized repertoire overlap was always slightly but never significantly higher in related than unrelated mother-child pairs. With a sensitivity of approximately 100 clones per million clonotypes, no persistent microchimeric T cell clones were detected. The study used deep NGS to compare TCR beta repertoires of mothers and children, seeking features distinguishing related mother-child pairs from unrelated individuals. On average, the children were roughly 10 +/- 4 years old, while the mothers were about 37 +/- 4 years old. Libraries were sequenced on Illumina HiSeq 2000 with 100+100 nt paired-end reads after adapter ligation with NEBNext reagents. To prevent cross-contamination, the mother and child libraries were prepared a month apart and were sequenced in separate runs. Between 500,000 and 2,000,000 distinct TCR beta clonotypes were identified per donor. Naive TCR beta clonotypes were estimated from low-frequency clonotypes matched to each donor's FACS-determined naive share, without sorting.

Sequencing input: blood. This chain joins TRBV29-1 to TRBJ2-5; TRBD2 matches 7 bases in the middle. This TCR was recovered from a boy between 10 and 17 years old in good health. The nucleotide sequence reads as follows: TGCAGCGCCACAAGACCCGGGGGGCAAGAGACCCAGTACTTC. This translates into CSATRPGGQETQYF.